This passage covers 17 T cell receptor beta chains from one sample sequenced in a study of blood T cell repertoires in COVID-19. Method: immunoSEQ multiplex PCR; TCRdb's copy keeps in-frame clones and lacks some. In the table there are about 140,000 clones, about 87% of which are singletons. The material sequenced was peripheral blood. The receptors here all came from a man aged 55 to 69 with active or convalescent COVID-19.

The V gene is TRBV6-2 or TRBV6-3, the J gene TRBJ1-1; 9 bases align to TRBD1. Germline V CDR1 and CDR2: MNHEY, SVGEGT. J was trimmed by 5 bases and V by 4 bases; bases with no gene match: 2. This CDR3 has 13 residues. CDR3: CASSSDRGTEAFF. In nucleotides, the CDR3 is TGTGCCAGCAGTTCAGACAGGGGGACTGAAGCTTTCTTT.

This chain links TRBV27 with TRBJ2-5; 9 nucleotides align to TRBD2. Unmatched junction bases numbered 6, after V lost 6 bases and J lost 4 bases. The CDR3 is made up of 14 amino acids. Germline V gives CDR1 MNHEY, CDR2 SMNVEV (reference sequence). CDR3 in amino acids: CASSPAGGRETQYF. CDR3 DNA sequence: TGTGCCAGCAGCCCCGCGGGAGGGCGAGAGACCCAGTACTTC.

This chain uses TRBV11-2 with TRBJ2-1; 8 bases agree with TRBD1. Germline V lookup: CDR1 SGHAT, CDR2 FQNNGV. The junction had 5 bases not matched to a gene; V was cut back by 1 base and J by 9 bases. This CDR3 has 14 amino acids. The CDR3 region has the DNA TGTGCCAGCAGCTTAGTTCAGGGGGCAGGTGAGCAGTTCTTC. It is translated as CASSLVQGAGEQFF.

The CDR3 DNA reads TGTGCCAGCAGTTTACCTCCCAGGAGGACAGGGGAACCCGACGAGCAGTACTTC. Residues: CASSLPPRRTGEPDEQYF. This chain connects TRBV28 to TRBJ2-7; TRBD1 matches 9 bases. The V gene end was trimmed by 2 bases and the J gene end by 5 bases; junction bases not matched to a gene: 16. The CDR3 loop spans 18 amino acids. Germline lookup yields CDR1 MDHEN and CDR2 SYDVKM.

This sequence joins TRBV28 and TRBJ2-7, with D possibly TRBD1 on 5 matching bases. CDR1 and CDR2 (germline): MDHEN, SYDVKM. V lost 5 bases to trimming and J lost 2 bases, with 31 bases between them. This CDR3 is 20 amino acids long. The CDR3 loop reads CASSPEPAGWVAEITYEQYF. As DNA, the CDR3 is TGTGCCAGCAGTCCAGAGCCGGCAGGGTGGGTGGCGGAGATAACCTACGAGCAGTACTTC.

The V and J genes are TRBV7-3 and TRBJ1-2; tentative D call: TRBD1 (6 bases). Trimming removed 5 bases from V and 4 bases from J, with 17 bases in between. CDR1 is SGHTA and CDR2 is FQGTGA in the germline V gene. The CDR3 length is 15 residues. CDR3 loop: CASSPTRDTPYGYTF. The CDR3 DNA follows: TGTGCCAGCAGCCCAACCCGGGACACCCCCTATGGCTACACCTTC.

The genes are TRBV5-6 and TRBJ2-1; 9 nucleotides line up with TRBD2. J gave up 7 bases and V 4 bases, and 9 bases lay outside the gene matches. The CDR3 spans 15 residues. CDR1 and CDR2 from the germline V gene are SGHDT and YYEEEE. The DNA for the CDR3 is TGTGCCAGCAGCCTCGATAGCGGGAGATGGAATGAGCAGTTCTTC. Its protein is CASSLDSGRWNEQFF.

The chain carries TRBV18 and TRBJ2-1, with 15 nucleotides matching TRBD2. V trimming: 2 bases; J trimming: 0 bases; junction bases outside the gene matches: 2. Germline V lookup: CDR1 KGHSH, CDR2 LQKENI. The CDR3 spans 18 residues. The CDR3, as DNA: TGTGCCAGCTCACCAATGGGACTAGCGGGAGGCTCCTACAATGAGCAGTTCTTC. It encodes CASSPMGLAGGSYNEQFF. Full variable domain (rest looked up from reference TRBV18 and TRBJ2-1): NAGVMQNPRHLVRRRGQEARLRCSPMKGHSHVYWYRQLPEEGLKFMVYLQKENIIDESGMPKERFSAEFPKEGPSILRIQQVVRGDSAAYFCASSPMGLAGGSYNEQFFGPGTRLTVL.

The chain joins TRBV15 to TRBJ1-4; a possible D gene is TRBD1 (6 bases). With 3 bases removed from V and 7 bases from J, the gap between germline ends came to 15 bases. Germline CDR1 and CDR2: LNHNV and YYDKDF (reference sequence). The CDR3 is made up of 15 amino acids. Here the CDR3 DNA reads TGTGCCACCAGCAGGAGGTCGGGACACACTGAAAAACTGTTTTTT. This sequence encodes CATSRRSGHTEKLFF. The variable domain in full, with the rest retrieved from reference TRBV15 and TRBJ1-4, is DAMVIQNPRYQVTQFGKPVTLSCSQTLNHNVMYWYQQKSSQAPKLLFHYYDKDFNNEADTPDNFQSRRPNTSFCFLDIRSPGLGDTAMYLCATSRRSGHTEKLFFGSGTQLSVL.

On this clone: Its ends do not fully match the called genes, so a read error is possible. The chain recombines TRBV3-1 (or the pseudogene TRBV3-2) with TRBJ1-1; D is perhaps TRBD1 (6 bases). CDR3 length equals 14 residues. Germline loops: CDR1 LGHDT, CDR2 YNNKEL (reference sequence). CDR3 in DNA: TGTGCCAGCAGCCTTCATACAGGGAACTCTGAAGCTTTCTTT. Protein: CASSLHTGNSEAFF.

This chain connects TRBV7-8 to TRBJ1-5, with D uncertain. Germline-derived CDR1 and CDR2 are SGHVS and FQNEAQ. The CDR3 is 15 amino acids. The V end was cut by 1 base, the J end by 5 bases, with 12 bases between. The CDR3 DNA sequence: TGTGCCAGCAGCTTAGGTCCTGGGCGTGATCAGCCCCAGCATTTT. Translated: CASSLGPGRDQPQHF.

This rearrangement joins TRBV4-1 to TRBJ2-7, with D hard to call. The CDR3 is 15 amino acids. From germline, CDR1 is MGHRA and CDR2 YSYEKL. V was shortened by 4 bases and J by 3 bases, with 16 bases between the two germline ends. The CDR3 here is CASSPNPSESYEQYF. The CDR3 DNA reads TGCGCCAGCAGCCCTAATCCCAGCGAGAGCTACGAGCAGTACTTC.

The chain uses TRBV27 and TRBJ2-7, with D perhaps TRBD2 (6 bases). Germline V gene lookup returns CDR1 MNHEY and CDR2 SMNVEV (reference sequence). With 6 bases removed from V and 4 bases from J, the gap between germline ends came to 19 bases. The CDR3 is made up of 15 amino acids. In nucleotides, the CDR3 is TGTGCCAGCAGACCCGCGGCGGGGTCCGGTTACGAGCAGTACTTC. Translation gives CASRPAAGSGYEQYF.

The rearrangement joins TRBV21-1 to TRBJ2-5; TRBD2, the table's D call, lacks a check against the DNA. TRBV21-1 is termed a pseudogene. The CDR3 is 20 amino acids. The CDR3 DNA sequence: TGTGCCAGCAGCCGGGGGAGGGGGAGGTCTAGCGATCGCATGGAAGAGACCCAGTACTTC. The encoded protein is CASSRGRGRSSDRMEETQYF.

This clone was seen only a few times. J is TRBJ2-7 and V is TRBV7-9; no definite D call. CDR1 and CDR2 from the germline V gene are SEHNR and FQNEAQ (reference sequence). This CDR3 has 13 amino acids. V shed 2 bases and J shed 2 bases, with 7 bases lying between them. The CDR3 protein is CASSLTVTYEQYF. The CDR3 coding sequence is TGTGCCAGCAGCTTAACAGTAACCTACGAGCAGTACTTC.

CDR3 nucleotides: TGTGCCAGCAGTTTATCGTTCCAGGGTGCCAAAAACATTCAGTACTTC. This translates into CASSLSFQGAKNIQYF. This chain connects TRBV27 to TRBJ2-4; D perhaps matches TRBD1 (5 bases). V lost 0 bases to trimming and J lost 1 base, with 10 bases between them. CDR1 is MNHEY, CDR2 SMNVEV, per germline (reference sequence). The CDR3 is made up of 16 amino acids.

The CDR3 loop reads CASSPTGVANEQFF. The CDR3 DNA sequence: TGTGCCAGCTCACCAACGGGAGTGGCCAATGAGCAGTTCTTC. The gene calls are TRBV18 and TRBJ2-1; TRBD2 is a possible D gene (6 bases). Trimming removed 2 bases at V and 6 bases at J, with 11 bases between. Germline CDR1 reads KGHSH; CDR2 reads LQKENI. The CDR3 extends over 14 amino acids.